The rows below give T cell receptor beta chains drawn from one sample of a study of Ad26.COV2.S vaccination and SARS-CoV-2 variants. TCRdb keeps only in-frame clones here, not all; method: immunoSEQ multiplex PCR. The repertoire holds roughly 420,000 clones, with roughly 87% as singletons. Specimen: peripheral blood, collected in a trial of Ad26.COV2.S vaccine versus placebo. Source of these receptors: a person between 18 and 60 years old who received the Ad26.COV2.S COVID-19 vaccine or a placebo. Each CDR3 is given with its conserved first and last residue. D genes are given only for firm matches. The size entry is marked missing in some rows and otherwise reads once, few, many or a size class.

.,TRBJ1-3,.,TRBV10-3,TGTGCCATCGGCCAAGCCGCTGCCTCTGGAAACACCATATATTTT,CAIGQAAASGNTIYF
.,TRBJ2-5,.,TRBV5-1,TGCGCCAGCAGCTTGTTTTCGGCTACCTCGGGGACCCAGTACTTC,CASSLFSATSGTQYF
.,TRBJ1-6,.,TRBV6-6,TGTGCCAGCACCCTCCAGGGCCGGAATTCACCCCTCCACTTT,CASTLQGRNSPLHF
.,TRBJ1-5,.,TRBV6-5,TGTGCCAGCAGCCACCCGGGGAGTCAGCCCCAGCATTTT,CASSHPGSQPQHF
.,TRBJ1-6,TRBD1,TRBV9,TGTGCCAGCAGCACCGGACAGGGTCGGTCCTATAATTCACCCCTCCACTTT,CASSTGQGRSYNSPLHF
.,TRBJ2-1,.,TRBV7-3,TGTGCCAGCAGCCTACAGGGTGTATCCTACAATGAGCAGTTCTTC,CASSLQGVSYNEQFF
once,TRBJ2-1,.,TRBV9,TGTGCCAGCAGCGGTGGGTGGCGCCTAGCAGCCTCTAATGAGCAGTTCTTC,CASSGGWRLAASNEQFF
.,TRBJ1-5,.,TRBV5-5,TGTGCCAGCAGCTTTACGCAGGCTCTCGGGGAGCCCCAGCATTTT,CASSFTQALGEPQHF
.,TRBJ1-1,TRBD1,TRBV4-2,TGTGCCAGCAGCCAAGTAGCAGGGGGAGCCATGAACACTGAAGCTTTCTTT,CASSQVAGGAMNTEAFF
.,TRBJ2-3,.,TRBV7-9,TGTGCCAGCAGTGGGCCGAGAATGAGTAGCGATACGCAGTATTTT,CASSGPRMSSDTQYF
.,TRBJ1-1,TRBD1,TRBV27,TGTGCCAGCAGGAGGGGGCTCGTGAACACTGAAGCTTTCTTT,CASRRGLVNTEAFF
once,TRBJ1-5,.,TRBV11-2,TGTGCCAGCAGCCGTAGGGTAAGTGACGGAAATCAGCCCCAGCATTTT,CASSRRVSDGNQPQHF
.,TRBJ1-2,.,TRBV11-2,TGTGCCAGCAGCCAAGGGAGCTTCTATGGCTACACCTTC,CASSQGSFYGYTF
.,TRBJ2-5,.,TRBV28,TGTGCCAGCGGCCCGAGGGGGGAGACCCAGTACTTC,CASGPRGETQYF
.,TRBJ2-1,.,TRBV9,TGTGCCAGCAGCCACGGACGGACTGAGCAGTTCTTC,CASSHGRTEQFF
.,TRBJ2-3,.,TRBV11-3,TGTGCCAGCAGCTTAGCGGGGAGGCTTCTCACAGATACGCAGTATTTT,CASSLAGRLLTDTQYF
.,TRBJ2-7,TRBD2,TRBV7-9,TGTGCCAGCAGCGTTTGGGGGGGTTCGTACGAGCAGTACTTC,CASSVWGGSYEQYF
.,TRBJ2-2,TRBD2,TRBV28,TGTGCCAGCAGTCGGGGAGGGCTAGCGGGGGTCCCCGGGGAGCTGTTTTTT,CASSRGGLAGVPGELFF
.,TRBJ1-2,TRBD1,TRBV7-2,TGTGCCAGCAGCTTAAAAGACAGGGCGACTGGGGGCTTC,CASSLKDRATGGF
.,TRBJ2-5,.,TRBV30,TGTGCCTGGAGTTCCGGCCTCCAAGAGACCCAGTACTTC,CAWSSGLQETQYF
.,TRBJ2-5,.,TRBV11-2,TGTGCCAGCAGCGCCGCCAGGGCAGGTGGGGAGACCCAGTACTTC,CASSAARAGGETQYF
.,TRBJ1-1,.,TRBV6-6,TGTGCCAGCAGTTTAATATGGGGAACTGAAGCTTTCTTT,CASSLIWGTEAFF
once,TRBJ2-5,.,TRBV7-2,TGTGCCAGCAGCTTAGAGGTTGGCCTCCGCATGGGAGAGACCCAGTACTTC,CASSLEVGLRMGETQYF
.,TRBJ2-1,TRBD2,TRBV7-2,TGTGCCAGCAGCTTATCGATAGCGGGACTTACCAAGCAGTTCTTC,CASSLSIAGLTKQFF
.,TRBJ2-1,TRBD2,TRBV11-2,TGTGCCAGCAGCTTAGATAGGGCTTGGGGTAGCGGGGACAATGAGCAGTTCTTC,CASSLDRAWGSGDNEQFF
.,TRBJ1-1,.,TRBV19,TGTGCCAGTAGTATAGCCGCCAATGAAGCTTTCTTT,CASSIAANEAFF